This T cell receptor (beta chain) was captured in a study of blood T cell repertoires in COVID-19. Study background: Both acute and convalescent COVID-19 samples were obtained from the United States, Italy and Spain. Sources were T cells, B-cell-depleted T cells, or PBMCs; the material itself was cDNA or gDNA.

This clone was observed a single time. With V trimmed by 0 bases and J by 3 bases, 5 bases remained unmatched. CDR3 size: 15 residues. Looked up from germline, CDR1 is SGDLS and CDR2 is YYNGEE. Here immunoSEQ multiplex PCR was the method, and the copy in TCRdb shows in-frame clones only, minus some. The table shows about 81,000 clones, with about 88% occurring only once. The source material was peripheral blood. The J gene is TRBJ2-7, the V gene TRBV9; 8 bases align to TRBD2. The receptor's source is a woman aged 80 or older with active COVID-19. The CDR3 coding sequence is TGTGCCAGCAGCGTAGGCGGGGGGAGTCTCTACGAGCAGTACTTC. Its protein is CASSVGGGSLYEQYF.